Reported below is one T cell receptor beta chain. Germline-derived CDR1 and CDR2 are MNHEY and SVGAGI. The CDR3 is made up of 13 amino acids. Trimming at V came to 4 bases and at J to 6 bases, leaving 4 bases not matched to a gene. The record originates from a study of blood T cell repertoires in COVID-19. Study information: From T cells, B-cell-depleted T cells, or PBMCs came the material, which was cDNA or gDNA.

Data came from immunoSEQ multiplex PCR; TCRdb stores just in-frame clones and leaves some out. The table has under 100,000 clones, about 85% seen once. The source is a woman aged 70 to 79 with active or convalescent COVID-19. The chain has TRBV6-5 and TRBJ1-2; 8 bases are shared with TRBD1. Specimen: peripheral blood. The CDR3 region has the DNA TGTGCCAGCAGTTCTAGACAGGGGAATGGCTACACCTTC. It encodes CASSSRQGNGYTF.